The next 28 T cell receptor beta chains were all read from a single sample in a study of PD-L1 blockade in urothelial cancer. Libraries were prepared by immunoSEQ multiplex PCR; TCRdb keeps only in-frame clonotypes and omits some of them. The sample lists about 38,000 clones, about four fifths occurring once. The sequenced sample was PBMCs, obtained around atezolizumab (anti-PD-L1) treatment. The receptors derive from a man aged 55 to 70 with urothelial cancer.

This clone occurred a few times. This chain uses TRBV11-2 with TRBJ2-7; TRBD1 agrees at 7 bases. The V and J ends lost 6 bases and 3 bases, in that order; junction bases with no gene match: 11. CDR3 length: 15 residues. The germline gives CDR1 SGHAT, CDR2 FQNNGV. This chain's CDR3 is CASSHLGTEVYEQYF. DNA for the CDR3: TGTGCCAGCAGTCATCTCGGGACAGAGGTCTACGAGCAGTACTTC.

The chain is built from TRBV2 and TRBJ2-2, with D possibly TRBD2 on 6 matching bases. The CDR3 extends over 16 amino acids. The germline V gene encodes CDR1 SNHLY and CDR2 FYNNEI. V shed 4 bases and J shed 7 bases, with 19 bases lying between them. The CDR3 loop reads CASSVDGSFEGGELFF. Written as DNA, the CDR3 is TGTGCCAGCAGTGTAGACGGGAGTTTCGAAGGCGGGGAGCTGTTTTTT.

J is TRBJ1-5 and V is TRBV19; the D is unclear. The germline V and J ends were trimmed by 6 bases and 0 bases, with 15 bases remaining between them. In germline, CDR1 is LNHDA, CDR2 SQIVND (reference sequence). The CDR3 is 16 residues long. The CDR3 spells CASRVGRENSNQPQHF. The CDR3 DNA sequence: TGTGCCAGTAGGGTCGGACGGGAAAATAGCAATCAGCCCCAGCATTTT.

The chain recombines TRBV30 with TRBJ1-2, with D possibly TRBD1 on 6 matching bases. This CDR3 region has 13 residues. V was shortened by 0 bases and J by 7 bases, with 12 bases between the two germline ends. Germline CDR1 is GTSNPN and CDR2 is SVGIG (reference sequence). This CDR3 is CAWSVRGAGGYTF. The CDR3 nucleotides read TGTGCCTGGAGTGTTCGGGGGGCGGGTGGCTACACCTTC.

The gene calls are TRBV10-3 and TRBJ2-5; 8 nucleotides agree with TRBD1. This CDR3 is 14 amino acids long. Germline-derived CDR1 and CDR2 are ENHRY and SYGVKD. Trimming took 0 bases from V and 4 from J; bases not matched to a gene: 1. The CDR3 sequence: CAISESTGGETQYF. For the CDR3, the DNA is TGTGCCATCAGTGAGTCAACAGGGGGAGAGACCCAGTACTTC.

The V call is TRBV15, the J call TRBJ2-7; D gene unclear. V was clipped by 0 bases and J by 5 bases, with 11 bases between them. The CDR3 covers 14 residues. CDR1 is LNHNV, CDR2 YYDKDF, per germline (reference sequence). This chain's CDR3 is CATSRDDTLDEQYF. The CDR3 DNA reads as TGTGCCACCAGCAGAGATGACACCTTGGACGAGCAGTACTTC.

This CDR3 is CASSPGQGYYNEQFF. The CDR3 bases are TGCGCCAGCAGCCCGGGACAGGGGTACTACAATGAGCAGTTCTTC. This sequence joins TRBV5-1 and TRBJ2-1; 10 positions match TRBD1. With V trimmed by 4 bases and J by 3 bases, 4 bases remained unmatched. CDR3 size: 15 residues. Germline CDR1 is SGHRS and CDR2 is YFSETQ.

The CDR3: CAISRGQGATDTQYF. DNA for the CDR3: TGTGCCATCAGCCGGGGACAGGGGGCTACAGATACGCAGTATTTT. The chain links TRBV10-3 to TRBJ2-3; 12 positions agree with TRBD1. This CDR3 region has 15 residues. Trimming at V came to 6 bases and at J to 3 bases, leaving 4 bases not matched to a gene. Germline V lookup: CDR1 ENHRY, CDR2 SYGVKD.

Only a few counts were recorded for this clone. This sequence joins TRBV7-9 and TRBJ1-2; D gene ambiguous. V lost 1 base to trimming and J lost 3 bases, with 6 bases between them. Germline V gene sequence: CDR1 SEHNR, CDR2 FQNEAQ (reference sequence). CDR3 size: 13 residues. The CDR3: CASSLDIDYGYTF. The CDR3 DNA reads TGTGCCAGCAGCTTAGACATCGACTATGGCTACACCTTC. Filled out from reference TRBV7-9 and TRBJ1-2, the complete variable domain reads DTGVSQNPRHKITKRGQNVTFRCDPISEHNRLYWYRQTLGQGPEFLTYFQNEAQLEKSRLLSDRFSAERPKGSFSTLEIQRTEQGDSAMYLCASSLDIDYGYTFGSGTRLTVV.

V and J are TRBV4-2 and TRBJ2-4; a weak D match, TRBD1 (6 bases). The V end was cut by 2 bases, the J end by 2 bases, with 10 bases between. This CDR3 spans 15 amino acids. In germline, CDR1 is LGHNA, CDR2 YNFKEQ. As DNA, the CDR3 is TGTGCCAGCAGCCAACCTACAGGGACCAAAAACATTCAGTACTTC. Translated: CASSQPTGTKNIQYF.

This clone has just a few counts. CDR3: CASSPYRLDEQYF. DNA of the CDR3: TGTGCCAGCAGCCCCTACCGACTAGACGAGCAGTACTTC. This chain links TRBV5-6 with TRBJ2-7; weak D call: TRBD2 (6 bases). Per the germline V gene, CDR1 is SGHDT and CDR2 is YYEEEE. V dropped 4 bases and J dropped 5 bases, with 13 bases sitting between them. The CDR3 consists of 13 residues.

CDR3 amino acids: CASSQKSHSYEQYF. The CDR3, as DNA: TGTGCCAGCAGCCAGAAGTCCCACTCCTACGAGCAGTACTTC. The chain is built from TRBV6-6 and TRBJ2-7; no reliable D call. V was shortened by 6 bases and J by 0 bases, with 12 bases between the two germline ends. The germline gives CDR1 MNHNY, CDR2 SVGAGI (reference sequence). CDR3 length equals 14 residues.

Turning to this clone: One end of the junction is discordant with germline, which a read error may explain. This chain links TRBV2 with TRBJ2-5; possibly TRBD1 for D (5 bases). The CDR3 is made up of 16 amino acids. Germline CDR1 reads SNHLY; CDR2 reads FYNNEI. The CDR3 DNA sequence: TGTGCCAGCAGTGAAAGACAGAAGCTCTACCAAGAAACCCAGTACTTC. Translation: CASSERQKLYQETQYF.

The chain is built from TRBV11-2 and TRBJ2-7; 13 positions agree with TRBD2. Germline CDR1 and CDR2: SGHAT and FQNNGV. The CDR3 consists of 17 residues. With 5 bases clipped from V and 5 bases from J, the junction kept 12 bases outside the gene matches. CDR3 DNA sequence: TGTGCCAGCAGCCCTACTAGCGGGGGGGCCAGAGACAACGAGCAGTACTTC. It translates to CASSPTSGGARDNEQYF. Looking up the rest from reference TRBV11-2 and TRBJ2-7 gives the full variable domain: EAGVAQSPRYKIIEKRQSVAFWCNPISGHATLYWYQQILGQGPKLLIQFQNNGVVDDSQLPKDRFSAERLKGVDSTLKIQPAKLEDSAVYLCASSPTSGGARDNEQYFGPGTRLTVT.

The chain links TRBV6-5 to TRBJ1-1; 7 bases map to TRBD1. The CDR3 runs 14 residues. Unmatched junction bases numbered 13, after V lost 4 bases and J lost 11 bases. Germline CDR1 reads MNHEY; CDR2 reads SVGAGI. This CDR3 reads CASSSQQGVVSAFF. As DNA, the CDR3 is TGTGCCAGCAGTTCTCAGCAGGGGGTCGTATCGGCTTTCTTT.

This clone was detected only a few times. The chain recombines TRBV6-1 with TRBJ1-4; possibly TRBD1 for D (6 bases). The V and J ends lost 10 bases and 4 bases respectively, with 10 bases between them. CDR3 length: 12 amino acids. Germline assignment: CDR1 MNHNS and CDR2 SASEGT. The CDR3 reads CAIQGYNEKLFF. In DNA, the CDR3 is TGTGCCATCCAGGGGTATAATGAAAAACTGTTTTTT.

V and J are TRBV28 and TRBJ1-4; 8 positions match TRBD1. The CDR3 is 15 amino acids. Losses at the gene ends were 5 bases for V and 3 bases for J; bases not matched to a gene: 5. Germline CDR1 and CDR2: MDHEN and SYDVKM. DNA for the CDR3: TGTGCCAGCAGTCCGCAGGGGGCGGCTAATGAAAAACTGTTTTTT. Amino acid sequence: CASSPQGAANEKLFF.

This chain links TRBV7-2 with TRBJ2-5, with unresolved D. The CDR3 runs 14 residues. Germline V gives CDR1 SGHTA, CDR2 FQGNSA. V was clipped by 1 base and J by 1 base, with 7 bases between them. The CDR3 is CASSLVPFQETQYF. The CDR3 coding sequence is TGTGCCAGCAGCTTAGTTCCCTTCCAAGAGACCCAGTACTTC.

The chain joins TRBV5-4 to TRBJ2-7, with TRBD1 identical over 9 bases. The germline V gene encodes CDR1 SGHNT and CDR2 YYREEE (reference sequence). This CDR3 comprises 15 residues. The V and J ends lost 3 bases and 2 bases, in that order; junction bases with no gene match: 6. In DNA, the CDR3 is TGTGCCAGCAGCTCCCCCGGGACAGGGACCTACGAGCAGTACTTC. Translated, it gives CASSSPGTGTYEQYF.

The CDR3 spells CAWSVGQGGEKLFF. The CDR3 region has the DNA TGTGCCTGGAGTGTAGGCCAGGGTGGCGAAAAACTGTTTTTT. The V and J genes are TRBV30 and TRBJ1-4; TRBD1 might be the D (5 bases). CDR1 and CDR2 (germline): GTSNPN, SVGIG (reference sequence). V was shortened by 0 bases and J by 8 bases, with 13 bases between the two germline ends. The CDR3 loop spans 14 amino acids.

Only one count was recorded for this clone. The J gene is TRBJ2-7, the V gene TRBV5-1; 10 nucleotides line up with TRBD1. Trimming cost V 5 bases and J 7 bases; bases outside gene matches: 6. Germline loops: CDR1 SGHRS, CDR2 YFSETQ. The CDR3 extends over 13 amino acids. The CDR3 loop is CASRRGQGSEQYF. In DNA, the CDR3 is TGCGCCAGCAGGAGGGGACAGGGGTCGGAGCAGTACTTC.

The chain is built from TRBV5-1 and TRBJ2-1; 11 nucleotides align to TRBD2. The CDR3 runs 16 residues. The trim removed 4 bases at V and 4 bases at J, leaving 7 bases unmatched. The germline CDR1 and CDR2 sequences are SGHRS and YFSETQ. CDR3 in amino acids: CASSPTTSGAYNEQFF. In nucleotides, the CDR3 is TGCGCCAGCAGCCCCACGACTAGCGGGGCATACAATGAGCAGTTCTTC.

The V call is TRBV7-6, the J call TRBJ2-3, with D hard to call. CDR1 and CDR2 (germline): SGHVS, FNYEAQ. Trimming removed 3 bases at V and 0 bases at J, with 7 bases between. The CDR3 loop spans 14 amino acids. The DNA for the CDR3 is TGTGCCAGCAGCTTGGGCCCGAGCACAGATACGCAGTATTTT. It is translated as CASSLGPSTDTQYF.

This clone turned up a few times. V is TRBV6-5 and J is TRBJ1-2, with 8 bases aligning to TRBD1. The J segment lost 6 bases and the V segment lost 2 bases, leaving 8 bases of the junction unmatched. In germline, CDR1 is MNHEY, CDR2 SVGAGI. This CDR3 contains 15 residues. The chain's CDR3 is CASSYQGAGGDGYTF. CDR3 DNA: TGTGCCAGCAGTTACCAGGGGGCAGGGGGGGATGGCTACACCTTC.

This sequence joins TRBV15 and TRBJ1-2; 7 bases align to TRBD1. The V and J ends lost 0 bases and 6 bases, in that order; junction bases with no gene match: 7. CDR3 size: 15 residues. Germline CDR1 is LNHNV and CDR2 is YYDKDF (reference sequence). Here the CDR3 DNA reads TGTGCCACCAGCAGAGATCTGGCAGGGGGTGATGGCTACACCTTC. Encoded protein: CATSRDLAGGDGYTF.

This clone appeared a few times. The V call is TRBV4-3, the J call TRBJ2-5, with D hard to call. The V end was cut by 0 bases, the J end by 7 bases, with 9 bases between. This CDR3 has 13 amino acids. The germline V gene encodes CDR1 LGHNA and CDR2 YSLEER. As DNA, the CDR3 is TGCGCCAGCAGCCAAGAGGTTCCAGGGACCCAGTACTTC. Its protein is CASSQEVPGTQYF.

The genes are TRBV27 and TRBJ2-6; D perhaps matches TRBD1 (6 bases). Trimming left V 5 bases short and J 0 bases short, with 17 bases between. This CDR3 contains 18 residues. The germline CDR1 and CDR2 sequences are MNHEY and SMNVEV (reference sequence). The DNA for the CDR3 is TGTGCCAGCAGTCTCCTCCCTAGGGGGAGCTCTGGGGCCAACGTCCTGACTTTC. It translates to CASSLLPRGSSGANVLTF.

DNA of the CDR3: TGTGCCAGCAGCGGGGGGCTCTACGAGCAGTACTTC. Its protein product is CASSGGLYEQYF. The chain combines TRBV6-6 with TRBJ2-7; D may be TRBD2 (7 bases). Germline CDR1 reads MNHNY; CDR2 reads SVGAGI (reference sequence). There are 12 residues in the CDR3. Trimming took 6 bases from V and 3 from J, leaving 9 bases between them.